The 26 T cell receptor beta chains reported below all come from one sample, sequenced in a study of shared clonotypes between healthy human individuals. Assay used: immunoSEQ multiplex PCR; TCRdb lists only in-frame clones, some missing. This table has some 1,100,000 clones, approximately 80% appearing once. Sequencing was carried out using memory CD4+ T cells from PBMCs. This sample's subset: CD45RA-negative fraction. The source is a man aged 18 to 30 in good health. Some clones in this sample may be carry-over from other donors' samples.

The J gene is TRBJ2-3, the V gene TRBV15; D is undetermined. CDR3 length: 14 amino acids. The ends were cut back, 2 bases at V and 8 bases at J, with 14 bases in the middle. CDR1 and CDR2 (germline): LNHNV, YYDKDF (reference sequence). For the CDR3, the DNA is TGTGCCACCAGCAGATTATCCGAACCCTCTACGCAGTATTTT. It is translated as CATSRLSEPSTQYF.

The CDR3 here is CASSGGPGTAYEQYF. CDR3 bases: TGTGCCAGCAGCGGAGGACCGGGGACAGCCTACGAGCAGTACTTC. This chain connects TRBV7-3 to TRBJ2-7; 7 bases align to TRBD1. The CDR3 runs 15 residues. V lost 5 bases to trimming and J lost 2 bases; unmatched junction nucleotides: 9. CDR1 and CDR2 from the germline V gene are SGHTA and FQGTGA.

The chain employs TRBV2 and TRBJ2-5; 9 positions agree with TRBD2. Germline V gene sequence: CDR1 SNHLY, CDR2 FYNNEI. With 2 bases clipped from V and 5 bases from J, the junction kept 3 bases outside the gene matches. The CDR3 covers 14 residues. CDR3 protein: CASSEWAGGETQYF. CDR3 DNA: TGTGCCAGCAGTGAATGGGCGGGAGGGGAGACCCAGTACTTC.

The gene calls are TRBV5-1 and TRBJ2-5; D might be TRBD1 (5 bases). Germline V gives CDR1 SGHRS, CDR2 YFSETQ. The CDR3 loop spans 12 amino acids. V lost 4 bases to trimming and J lost 6 bases, with 10 bases between them. CDR3 sequence (DNA): TGCGCCAGCAGCACTGACAGACAGACCCAGTACTTC. It specifies CASSTDRQTQYF.

The chain links TRBV11-2 to TRBJ2-2, with TRBD2 matching 13 bases. In germline, CDR1 is SGHAT, CDR2 FQNNGV. Trimming removed 5 bases from V and 5 bases from J; junction bases left unmatched: 5. This CDR3 is 16 amino acids long. CDR3: CASSVGLAGVTGELFF. In nucleotides, the CDR3 is TGTGCCAGCAGCGTAGGACTAGCGGGAGTAACCGGGGAGCTGTTTTTT.

The rearrangement links TRBV13 to TRBJ1-1; perhaps TRBD1 as D (5 bases). The CDR3 has 14 residues. Germline assignment: CDR1 PRHDT and CDR2 FYEKMQ (reference sequence). V was cut by 5 bases and J by 1 base, with 11 bases left in between. CDR3 loop: CASSRGAENTEAFF. For the CDR3, the DNA is TGTGCCAGCAGCCGGGGCGCCGAGAACACTGAAGCTTTCTTT.

The chain combines TRBV18 with TRBJ2-3; 13 nucleotides match TRBD2. Germline V gene data show CDR1 as KGHSH and CDR2 as LQKENI. The CDR3 runs 16 residues. Trimming removed 4 bases from V and 8 bases from J; junction bases left unmatched: 9. The CDR3 DNA sequence: TGTGCCAGCTCACTGGGACTAGCGGGACCGCAGGGTACGCAGTATTTT. Its translation: CASSLGLAGPQGTQYF.

V gene TRBV19 combines with J gene TRBJ1-3, with D possibly TRBD1 on 5 matching bases. Germline V gives CDR1 LNHDA, CDR2 SQIVND (reference sequence). The CDR3 covers 14 residues. V was pared by 11 bases and J by 5 bases, with 19 bases between. The CDR3 nucleotides are TGTGCCTCCACCAGGGCGGGAGAGAGAAACACCATATATTTT. Its protein product is CASTRAGERNTIYF.

There are a few counts of this clone. Other DNA sequences in the sample encode the same CDR3. The rearrangement joins TRBV5-1 to TRBJ1-1, with a tentative D call TRBD1 (5 bases). The CDR3 runs to 14 residues. In germline, CDR1 is SGHRS, CDR2 YFSETQ. Trimming took off 0 bases at V and 3 bases at J, with 9 bases between the two ends. The CDR3 DNA reads TGCGCCAGCAGCTTGGGGGACGGGGACACTGAAGCTTTCTTT. This gives the protein CASSLGDGDTEAFF.

This clone is a singleton in its sample. The genes are TRBV6-5 and TRBJ2-7; 8 bases line up with TRBD2. CDR1 and CDR2 from the germline V gene are MNHEY and SVGAGI. With 6 bases clipped from V and 4 bases from J, the junction kept 5 bases outside the gene matches. The CDR3 has 13 residues. The CDR3 here is CASRSLAVYEQYF. CDR3 sequence (DNA): TGTGCCAGCAGATCACTAGCGGTATACGAGCAGTACTTC.

In this sample, this clone turned up a few times. The chain is built from TRBV12-5 and TRBJ2-1; D is possibly TRBD2 (5 bases). With 8 bases removed from V and 7 bases from J, the gap between germline ends came to 15 bases. Looked up from germline, CDR1 is LGHNT and CDR2 is FRNRAP. This CDR3 comprises 13 residues. CDR3 sequence (DNA): TGTGCTAGTCGTGCCGCCCCGGGGAATGAGCAGTTCTTC. It codes for CASRAAPGNEQFF.

The chain couples TRBV28 to TRBJ1-4; 9 bases line up with TRBD1. The V segment lost 5 bases and the J segment 5 bases; nucleotides outside the gene matches: 12. CDR3 length: 17 residues. From germline, CDR1 is MDHEN and CDR2 SYDVKM. The chain's CDR3 is CASSIGGGQGVNEKLFF. The CDR3 DNA reads as TGTGCCAGCAGTATTGGGGGGGGACAGGGAGTGAATGAAAAACTGTTTTTT.

Worth noting for this clone: One base separates it from a far larger clone, so it is likely a read error. The sample carries other DNA sequences with the same CDR3. The V and J genes are TRBV30 and TRBJ2-3; a weak D match, TRBD2 (6 bases). Between the trimmed V and J ends, which lost 2 bases and 0 bases, there was a span of 6 bases. The CDR3 has 13 amino acids. Germline V gene lookup returns CDR1 GTSNPN and CDR2 SVGIG (reference sequence). CDR3 sequence (DNA): TGTGCCTGGAGTAGCGGGAGCACAGATACGCAGTATTTT. This codes for CAWSSGSTDTQYF.

The rearrangement links TRBV5-1 to TRBJ1-5, with TRBD1 matching over 7 bases. V shed 3 bases, J shed 4 bases, and the junction held 4 bases outside the gene matches. This CDR3 has 14 residues. The germline CDR1 and CDR2 sequences are SGHRS and YFSETQ. CDR3 sequence: CASSSGTENQPQHF. CDR3 nucleotide sequence: TGCGCCAGCAGCTCTGGGACAGAGAATCAGCCCCAGCATTTT.

The CDR3 spells CASSLRRGLSYEQYF. The DNA for the CDR3 is TGCGCCAGCAGCCTCCGCCGGGGCCTTAGTTACGAGCAGTACTTC. This chain connects TRBV4-3 to TRBJ2-7; D may correspond to TRBD1 or TRBD2 (5 bases each). The CDR3 has 15 residues. Deletions cut 4 bases from V and 4 bases from J, with 17 bases between. Germline V gene sequence: CDR1 LGHNA, CDR2 YSLEER.

This clone was detected a few times. The chain carries TRBV30 and TRBJ2-1; D uncertain. The CDR3 has 11 residues. Trimming took off 0 bases at V and 7 bases at J, with 4 bases between the two ends. Per germline, CDR1 GTSNPN and CDR2 SVGIG (reference sequence). CDR3 nucleotides: TGTGCCTGGAGTGTTAGTAATGAGCAGTTCTTC. It codes for CAWSVSNEQFF.

This clone was found many times. The chain is built from TRBV6-6 and TRBJ1-2; possibly TRBD1 for D (5 bases). From germline, CDR1 is MNHNY and CDR2 SVGAGI (reference sequence). The V gene lost 2 bases and the J gene lost 8 bases, with 18 bases spanning the gap. The CDR3 length is 15 residues. The CDR3 region has the DNA TGTGCCAGCAGTTACGATCGGGGGACTCCGGGAGGCTACACCTTC. This translates into CASSYDRGTPGGYTF.

The chain combines TRBV5-6 with TRBJ2-7; D is perhaps TRBD1 or TRBD2 (5 bases each). The CDR3 loop spans 14 amino acids. V lost 0 bases and J lost 7, with 14 bases in between. The V gene's germline CDR1 is SGHDT and CDR2 YYEEEE. CDR3 bases: TGTGCCAGCAGCTTGGAGAGGGGCCTTAGGGAGCAGTACTTC. Protein sequence: CASSLERGLREQYF.

This chain joins TRBV10-3 and TRBJ1-4; TRBD1 aligns across 7 bases. Per the germline V gene, CDR1 is ENHRY and CDR2 is SYGVKD. V trimming: 3 bases; J trimming: 2 bases; junction bases outside the gene matches: 3. This CDR3 is built from 15 residues. This chain's CDR3 is CAISDQTGTNEKLFF. DNA of the CDR3: TGTGCCATCAGTGACCAGACAGGGACTAATGAAAAACTGTTTTTT.

V usage is TRBV28 and J usage is TRBJ2-7, with 8 bases lining up with TRBD1. The CDR3 is 16 amino acids. Germline CDR1 and CDR2: MDHEN and SYDVKM. V gave up 4 bases and J gave up 7 bases; unmatched junction bases: 15. The CDR3 spells CASSSPGVGQAGEQYF. The CDR3 DNA reads as TGTGCCAGCAGTTCCCCCGGGGTGGGACAGGCTGGTGAGCAGTACTTC.

V gene TRBV30 combines with J gene TRBJ1-4; 12 bases are a match to TRBD1. This CDR3 has 14 amino acids. Germline assignment: CDR1 GTSNPN and CDR2 SVGIG (reference sequence). Germline trimming cut 3 bases from V and 10 bases from J; bases unmatched to any gene: 6. The CDR3 coding sequence is TGTGCCTGGAGGGGGACAGGGGGCATCGGAAAACTGTTTTTT. This sequence encodes CAWRGTGGIGKLFF.

The V gene is TRBV7-8, the J gene TRBJ2-5; 7 bases map to TRBD1. The germline V gene encodes CDR1 SGHVS and CDR2 FQNEAQ. The length of the CDR3 is 16 residues. V lost 5 bases, J lost 4 bases, and 13 bases stayed unmatched. CDR3 in DNA: TGTGCCAGCAGCCACCTTGTAGGGGGACAGAGAGAGACCCAGTACTTC. Translation: CASSHLVGGQRETQYF.

The chain combines TRBV2 with TRBJ2-3, with D unresolved. Looked up from germline, CDR1 is SNHLY and CDR2 is FYNNEI. CDR3 size: 13 residues. Trimming left V 5 bases short and J 1 base short, with 7 bases between. In DNA, the CDR3 is TGTGCCAGCAGTTCTGAGGGCACAGATACGCAGTATTTT. Its translation is CASSSEGTDTQYF. The full variable domain, rest sourced from reference TRBV2 and TRBJ2-3, is EPEVTQTPSHQVTQMGQEVILRCVPISNHLYFYWYRQILGQKVEFLVSFYNNEISEKSEIFDDQFSVERPDGSNFTLKIRSTKLEDSAMYFCASSSEGTDTQYFGPGTRLTVL.

The chain uses TRBV11-2 and TRBJ2-3, with a tentative D call TRBD2 (5 bases). Trimming pared 1 base from V and 4 bases from J, leaving 15 bases between. This CDR3 is built from 16 residues. Looked up from germline, CDR1 is SGHAT and CDR2 is FQNNGV. The CDR3 DNA reads TGTGCCAGCAGCTTAGTACAGCGGAAAGGCGCAGATACGCAGTATTTT. Translation gives CASSLVQRKGADTQYF.

The V gene is TRBV5-6, the J gene TRBJ2-5; D might be TRBD1 or TRBD2, each matching 5 bases. V lost 2 bases to trimming and J lost 1 base, with 9 bases between them. This CDR3 comprises 14 residues. Germline values: CDR1 SGHDT, CDR2 YYEEEE. CDR3: CASSLRGRQETQYF. The CDR3 DNA sequence: TGTGCCAGCAGCTTACGGGGACGCCAAGAGACCCAGTACTTC.

The chain combines TRBV27 with TRBJ2-7, with a tentative D call TRBD1 (5 bases). The CDR3 is made up of 14 amino acids. V lost 7 bases, J lost 3 bases, and 16 bases lay in between. Germline V lookup: CDR1 MNHEY, CDR2 SMNVEV (reference sequence). CDR3 in DNA: TGTGCCAGCACCCGTCTCCAGGGATACTACGAGCAGTACTTC. It specifies CASTRLQGYYEQYF.